The 22 T cell receptor beta chains below were found in one sample sequenced in a study of regulatory T cells in long-lasting Graves disease. Assembly of TCR beta libraries relied on iRepertoire HTBI primers together with Arm-PCR of CDR3 regions. TCRdb redid the calling of the multiplex PCR reads with MiXCR, one entry per CDR3 protein. The sample holds hundreds of thousands of distinct CDR3 sequences, 20% to 25% seen once. The time point was: persistent/refractory GD, antithyroid drugs over 5 years with positive TRAb. Following extraction of RNA from PBMCs, that RNA was used to make the TCR library. Here the sequenced sample was peripheral blood mononuclear cells (PBMCs), taken when the disease was refractory, from a patient treated with antithyroid drugs. The receptors originated from a female donor with Graves disease.

The chain couples TRBV7-2 to TRBJ2-7, with 8 nucleotides matching TRBD2. CDR1 and CDR2 (germline): SGHTA, FQGNSA. This CDR3 comprises 16 residues. V trimming: 2 bases; J trimming: 6 bases; junction bases outside the gene matches: 12. As DNA, the CDR3 is TGTGCCAGCAGCTTACTCCCAGCGGGGGTACCTACCGAGCAGTACTTC. Translating it yields CASSLLPAGVPTEQYF.

The CDR3 DNA sequence: TGTGCCAGCAGCCCACGACAAAACCAAGAGACCCAGTACTTC. It specifies CASSPRQNQETQYF. This rearrangement joins TRBV7-9 to TRBJ2-5; D not certain. The CDR3 has 14 residues. V lost 5 bases and J lost 0, with 10 bases in between. The germline V gene encodes CDR1 SEHNR and CDR2 FQNEAQ (reference sequence). The full variable domain, rest sourced from reference TRBV7-9 and TRBJ2-5, is DTGVSQNPRHKITKRGQNVTFRCDPISEHNRLYWYRQTLGQGPEFLTYFQNEAQLEKSRLLSDRFSAERPKGSFSTLEIQRTEQGDSAMYLCASSPRQNQETQYFGPGTRLLVL.

The V gene is TRBV7-2, the J gene TRBJ1-5; D ambiguous. Trimming stripped 5 bases from V and 4 bases from J, with 12 bases between. The CDR3 runs to 14 residues. Germline loops: CDR1 SGHTA, CDR2 FQGNSA. The CDR3 loop is CASSPRGTNQPQHF. The CDR3 DNA reads as TGTGCCAGCAGCCCCCGAGGAACAAATCAGCCCCAGCATTTT.

In this sample, this clonotype turned up many times. The chain is built from TRBV11-2 and TRBJ1-2; 7 bases match TRBD1. This CDR3 has 14 amino acids. V gave up 5 bases and J gave up 7 bases; unmatched junction bases: 10. Germline V CDR1 and CDR2: SGHAT, FQNNGV. The CDR3 bases are TGTGCCAGCAGCCCACCGACAGGGCATTCTGGCTACACCTTC. Its translation: CASSPPTGHSGYTF.

This clonotype was seen repeatedly, ten times or more. This chain connects TRBV7-2 to TRBJ2-7; D might be TRBD2 (5 bases). The ends were cut back, 4 bases at V and 2 bases at J, with 18 bases in the middle. CDR3 size: 16 residues. Germline V gene data show CDR1 as SGHTA and CDR2 as FQGNSA. The CDR3 coding sequence is TGTGCCAGCAGCTCTAGCCCTTTGAAGTCGCCCTACGAGCAGTACTTC. Amino acids: CASSSSPLKSPYEQYF.

This clonotype occurred many times. J is TRBJ2-5 and V is TRBV6-1; D may be TRBD1 or TRBD2 (6 bases each). CDR1 MNHNS and CDR2 SASEGT come from the germline V gene. The CDR3 runs 14 residues. V was shortened by 3 bases and J by 8 bases, with 16 bases between the two germline ends. CDR3 loop: CASSDFSGGFTQYF. CDR3 sequence (DNA): TGTGCCAGCAGTGATTTTTCCGGGGGCTTTACCCAGTACTTC.

This clonotype was picked up a small number of times. The V gene is TRBV6-1, the J gene TRBJ1-6; no reliable D call. Germline V lookup: CDR1 MNHNS, CDR2 SASEGT. The CDR3 length is 13 residues. Deletions cut 7 bases from V and 9 bases from J, with 13 bases between. CDR3 sequence (DNA): TGTGCCAGCACCCCGGGCCGGATTTCACCCCTCCACTTT. This translates into CASTPGRISPLHF.

This clonotype was found many times. The gene calls are TRBV5-1 and TRBJ2-7; 8 bases are shared with TRBD1. Trimming took 5 bases from V and 1 from J; bases not matched to a gene: 8. CDR1 and CDR2 (germline): SGHRS, YFSETQ. The CDR3 has 15 amino acids. For the CDR3, the DNA is TGCGCCAGCAGTTCCACAGGGGGGATTTCCTACGAGCAGTACTTC. As protein: CASSSTGGISYEQYF.

This clonotype was counted a few times. CDR3 coding DNA: TGTGCCAGCAGCTTAGGGGTGGCAGGGACTGGGACCCAGCATTTT. Translation gives CASSLGVAGTGTQHF. V gene TRBV7-6 combines with J gene TRBJ1-5, with D perhaps matching TRBD1 (5 bases). V lost 1 base to trimming and J lost 11 bases, with 18 bases between them. The CDR3 runs 15 residues. Germline V gene lookup returns CDR1 SGHVS and CDR2 FNYEAQ.

This sequence joins TRBV2 and TRBJ2-1, with TRBD2 matching 10 bases. This CDR3 has 15 amino acids. Per the germline V gene, CDR1 is SNHLY and CDR2 is FYNNEI. V was pared by 9 bases and J by 4 bases, with 9 bases of the junction left unmatched. The CDR3 coding sequence is TGTGCCAGTTCCCCCGGGACTAGCGAGTACAATGAGCAGTTCTTC. Translating it yields CASSPGTSEYNEQFF.

This clonotype was counted many times. V and J are TRBV25-1 and TRBJ2-7, with TRBD2 matching 10 bases. V was clipped by 3 bases and J by 2 bases; unmatched bases: 4. This CDR3 has 15 residues. Germline CDR1 reads MGHDK; CDR2 reads SYGVNS. In DNA form, the CDR3 reads TGTGCCAGCAGTGAGAGGACTAGCGGTACCTACGAGCAGTACTTC. It specifies CASSERTSGTYEQYF.

This clonotype has only one observation. A read error may explain this, as a much larger clone is one base away. The rearrangement joins TRBV28 to TRBJ1-1, with 7 positions matching TRBD1. This CDR3 comprises 13 residues. The germline gives CDR1 MDHEN, CDR2 SYDVKM. Trimming took 8 bases from V and 8 from J; bases not matched to a gene: 11. CDR3: CASGATTGIEAFF. The CDR3 nucleotides read TGTGCCAGCGGGGCTACGACAGGGATAGAAGCTTTCTTT.

With respect to this clonotype: Given a far larger clone just one base away, this is likely a sequencing read error. This CDR3 is missing its conserved last phenylalanine or tryptophan, likely due to a read error. The chain uses TRBV6-4 and TRBJ2-7; the match to TRBD1 covers 11 bases. The CDR3 contains 16 residues. With V trimmed by 5 bases and J by 4 bases, 10 bases remained unmatched. Germline V gene data show CDR1 as MRHNA and CDR2 as SNTAGT. In DNA, the CDR3 is TGTGCCAGCAGTTACTTGTTAGGACAGGGGGCGTACGAGCAGTACTCC. It translates to CASSYLLGQGAYEQYS.

This clonotype has a count of ten or more. One end of the junction varies from germline; a read error may be responsible. The rearrangement joins TRBV28 to TRBJ1-5; D ambiguous. CDR1 is MDHEN, CDR2 SYDVKM, per germline. The length of the CDR3 is 13 residues. In nucleotides, the CDR3 is TGTGCCAGCAGTTTTGAAGAAAATCGGCCCCAGCATTTT. It yields the protein CASSFEENRPQHF.

This clonotype was seen more than once but under ten times. The CDR3: CASSLLRDTLSGANVLTF. CDR3 bases: TGTGCCAGCAGCTTGCTCCGGGACACCCTATCTGGGGCCAACGTCCTGACTTTC. This chain links TRBV7-2 with TRBJ2-6, with D possibly being TRBD1 (6 bases). CDR3 length: 18 residues. Trimming left V 3 bases short and J 1 base short, with 16 bases between. Per the germline V gene, CDR1 is SGHTA and CDR2 is FQGNSA.

Concerning this clonotype: This may arise from a read error, as a much more abundant clone is one base away. The V and J genes are TRBV30 and TRBJ2-5; D uncertain. There are 13 residues in the CDR3. The germline V gene has CDR1 GTSNPN and CDR2 SVGIG (reference sequence). V was clipped by 5 bases and J by 4 bases, with 14 bases between them. The CDR3 coding sequence is TGTGCCTGGGGTGAAAACACCGGAGAGACCCAGTACTTC. It specifies CAWGENTGETQYF.

This clonotype was counted many times. V and J are TRBV7-6 and TRBJ1-6; D not certain. Trimming removed 3 bases at V and 11 bases at J, with 8 bases between. Germline V gives CDR1 SGHVS, CDR2 FNYEAQ. The CDR3 has 12 residues. The CDR3 spells CASSFPNAPLHF. CDR3 in DNA: TGTGCCAGCAGCTTCCCCAATGCACCCCTCCACTTT.

The V call is TRBV7-8, the J call TRBJ1-5, with a possible D match to TRBD1 (6 bases). V lost 5 bases and J 5 bases, leaving 22 bases between the germline ends. Per germline, CDR1 SGHVS and CDR2 FQNEAQ. This CDR3 comprises 17 residues. DNA for the CDR3: TGTGCCAGCAGCCACCAGTGGGGGGCTGAGCGGCATCAGCCCCAGCATTTT. Amino acid sequence: CASSHQWGAERHQPQHF.

Turning to this clonotype: Since a much larger clone is just one base distant, this may be a read error. The chain couples TRBV29-1 to TRBJ1-2; D might be TRBD1 (6 bases). From germline, CDR1 is SQVTM and CDR2 ANQGSEA. This CDR3 region has 13 residues. With 6 bases removed from V and 3 bases from J, the gap between germline ends came to 14 bases. The chain's CDR3 is CSVEGGLDYGYTF. In DNA, the CDR3 is TGCAGCGTCGAGGGGGGCCTTGACTATGGCTACACCTTC.

At least ten counts were recorded for this clonotype. The gene calls are TRBV15 and TRBJ1-5; 10 bases fit TRBD1. After removal of 6 bases from V and 4 bases from J, the junction contained 3 bases not matched to a gene. Germline values: CDR1 LNHNV, CDR2 YYDKDF (reference sequence). The CDR3 contains 14 residues. CDR3 sequence reads: CATSPGQGNQPQHF. The CDR3 coding sequence is TGTGCCACCAGTCCGGGACAGGGGAATCAGCCCCAGCATTTT.

The genes are TRBV11-1 and TRBJ2-5; 11 bases line up with TRBD2. Germline V gene sequence: CDR1 SGHAT, CDR2 FQDESV (reference sequence). V dropped 2 bases and J dropped 1; count of bases not matched to a gene: 21. The CDR3 totals 22 residues. The CDR3 DNA reads TGTGCCAGCAGCTTATTCGGACTAGCGGGCCACACACCACCTACTTTCCAAGAGACCCAGTACTTC. This gives the protein CASSLFGLAGHTPPTFQETQYF.

Concerning this clonotype itself: Possible read error: a much larger clone is one base away. This sequence joins TRBV6-2 or TRBV6-3 and TRBJ2-5; tentatively, D is TRBD2 (7 bases). V was cut by 5 bases and J by 4 bases, with 26 bases left in between. CDR1 is MNHEY, CDR2 SVGEGT, per germline. The CDR3 has 18 amino acids. CDR3 in DNA: TGTGCCAGCAGTGATCCCCCGCAGGGGAGGGCCCTTACAGAGACCCAGTACTTC. Residues: CASSDPPQGRALTETQYF.